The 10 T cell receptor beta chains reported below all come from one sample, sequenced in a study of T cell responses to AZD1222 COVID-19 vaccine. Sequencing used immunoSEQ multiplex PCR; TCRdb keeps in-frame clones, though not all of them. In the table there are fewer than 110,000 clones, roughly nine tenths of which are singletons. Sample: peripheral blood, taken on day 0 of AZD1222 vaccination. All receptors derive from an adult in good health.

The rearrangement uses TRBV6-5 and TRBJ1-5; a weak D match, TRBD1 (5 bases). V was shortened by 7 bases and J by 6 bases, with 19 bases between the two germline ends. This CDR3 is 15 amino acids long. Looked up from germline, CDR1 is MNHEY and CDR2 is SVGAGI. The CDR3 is CASNHPGLPIQPQHF. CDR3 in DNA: TGTGCCAGCAACCACCCGGGACTTCCCATTCAGCCCCAGCATTTT.

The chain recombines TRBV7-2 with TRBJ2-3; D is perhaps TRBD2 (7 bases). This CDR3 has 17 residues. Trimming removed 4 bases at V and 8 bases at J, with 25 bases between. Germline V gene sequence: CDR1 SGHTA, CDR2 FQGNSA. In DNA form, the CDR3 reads TGTGCCAGCAGCTCCGGCCGGGGGGCGCCGGAAGGTGGTACGCAGTATTTT. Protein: CASSSGRGAPEGGTQYF.

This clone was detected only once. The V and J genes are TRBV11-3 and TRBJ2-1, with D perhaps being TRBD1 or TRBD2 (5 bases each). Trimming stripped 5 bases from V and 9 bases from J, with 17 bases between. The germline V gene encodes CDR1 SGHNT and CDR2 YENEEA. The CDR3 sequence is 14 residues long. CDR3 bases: TGTGCCAGCAGCCCGGGACGCACAAAGGGTGAGCAGTTCTTC. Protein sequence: CASSPGRTKGEQFF.

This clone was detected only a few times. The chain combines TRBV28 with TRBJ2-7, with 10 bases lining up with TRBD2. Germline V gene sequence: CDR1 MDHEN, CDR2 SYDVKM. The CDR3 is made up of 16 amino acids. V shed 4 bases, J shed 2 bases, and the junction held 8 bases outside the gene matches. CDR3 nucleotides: TGTGCCAGCAGTTCACTAGCGGGACCCGATCCCTACGAGCAGTACTTC. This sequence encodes CASSSLAGPDPYEQYF.

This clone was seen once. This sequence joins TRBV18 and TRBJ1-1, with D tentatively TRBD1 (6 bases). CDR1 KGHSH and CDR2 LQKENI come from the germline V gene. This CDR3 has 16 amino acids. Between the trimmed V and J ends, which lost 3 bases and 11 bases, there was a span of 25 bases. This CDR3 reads CASSPGIGGPLLRAFF. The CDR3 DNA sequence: TGTGCCAGCTCACCGGGTATAGGGGGGCCGTTGCTGAGGGCTTTCTTT.

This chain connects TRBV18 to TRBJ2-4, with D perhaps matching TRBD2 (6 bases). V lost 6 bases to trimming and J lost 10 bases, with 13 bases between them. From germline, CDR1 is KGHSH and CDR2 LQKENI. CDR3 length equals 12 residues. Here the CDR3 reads CASSRGGEIQYF. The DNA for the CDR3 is TGTGCCAGCTCCCGGGGAGGTGAGATTCAGTACTTC.

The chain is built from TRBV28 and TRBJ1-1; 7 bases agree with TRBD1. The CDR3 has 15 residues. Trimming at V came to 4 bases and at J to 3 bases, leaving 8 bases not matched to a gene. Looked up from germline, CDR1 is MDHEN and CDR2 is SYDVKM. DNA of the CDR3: TGTGCCAGCAGTTCCCCAGGGGGTAGGGACACTGAAGCTTTCTTT. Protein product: CASSSPGGRDTEAFF.

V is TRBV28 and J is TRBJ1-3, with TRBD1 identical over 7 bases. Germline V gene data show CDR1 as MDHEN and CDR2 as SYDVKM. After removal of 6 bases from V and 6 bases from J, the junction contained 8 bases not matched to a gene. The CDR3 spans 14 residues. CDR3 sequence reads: CASRGAGTVNTIYF. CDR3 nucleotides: TGTGCCAGCAGGGGAGCCGGGACAGTAAACACCATATATTTT. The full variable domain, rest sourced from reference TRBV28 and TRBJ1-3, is DVKVTQSSRYLVKRTGEKVFLECVQDMDHENMFWYRQDPGLGLRLIYFSYDVKMKEKGDIPEGYSVSREKKERFSLILESASTNQTSMYLCASRGAGTVNTIYFGEGSWLTVV.

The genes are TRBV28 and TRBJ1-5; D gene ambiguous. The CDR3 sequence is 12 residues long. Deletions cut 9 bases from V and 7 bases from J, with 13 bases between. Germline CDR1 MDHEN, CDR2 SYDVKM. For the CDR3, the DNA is TGTGCCAGTTGTACCGGCGGCCAGCCCCAGCATTTT. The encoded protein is CASCTGGQPQHF.

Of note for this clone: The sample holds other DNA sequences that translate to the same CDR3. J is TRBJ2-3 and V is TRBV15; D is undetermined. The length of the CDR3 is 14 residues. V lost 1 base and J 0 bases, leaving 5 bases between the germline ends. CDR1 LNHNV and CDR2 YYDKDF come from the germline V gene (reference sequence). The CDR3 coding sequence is TGTGCCACCAGCAGAGGGTCTAGCACAGATACGCAGTATTTT. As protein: CATSRGSSTDTQYF. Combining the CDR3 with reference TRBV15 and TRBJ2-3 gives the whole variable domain DAMVIQNPRYQVTQFGKPVTLSCSQTLNHNVMYWYQQKSSQAPKLLFHYYDKDFNNEADTPDNFQSRRPNTSFCFLDIRSPGLGDTAMYLCATSRGSSTDTQYFGPGTRLTVL.